Below are 3 T cell receptor beta chains sequenced from a single sample in a study of shared clonotypes between healthy human individuals. The repertoire was sequenced with immunoSEQ multiplex PCR; TCRdb's copy has only in-frame clones and lacks some. The sample gives about 700,000 clones, about 74% of which show up once; approximately 1.8% is in the top ten. Sequencing used memory CD4+ T cells sorted from blood. Stated subset: CD45RA-negative fraction. The receptors originated from a woman aged 25-40 years in good health.

The chain recombines TRBV7-2 with TRBJ2-1; D call uncertain. Germline V gene sequence: CDR1 SGHTA, CDR2 FQGNSA. The V end was cut by 5 bases, the J end by 8 bases, with 7 bases between. CDR3 size: 11 residues. As DNA, the CDR3 is TGTGCCAGCAGCCCAAATTATGAGCAGTTCTTC. Amino acid sequence: CASSPNYEQFF.

The V call is TRBV7-8, the J call TRBJ1-2; possibly TRBD1 for D (6 bases). Looked up from germline, CDR1 is SGHVS and CDR2 is FQNEAQ. This CDR3 is 13 amino acids long. The V end lost 5 bases, the J end lost 4 bases, and 11 bases lay between the germline ends. DNA of the CDR3: TGTGCCAGCAGCGTCAGGGGTTTCTATGGCTACACCTTC. Its translation: CASSVRGFYGYTF.

The genes are TRBV25-1 and TRBJ2-7; possibly TRBD2 for D (6 bases). Germline lookup yields CDR1 MGHDK and CDR2 SYGVNS. The V end was cut by 5 bases, the J end by 3 bases, with 20 bases between. This CDR3 contains 16 residues. CDR3 nucleotide sequence: TGTGCCAGCAGTCCTTCCCGCACGACGGACTACTACGAGCAGTACTTC. This encodes CASSPSRTTDYYEQYF.